Listed below are T cell receptor beta chains from one sample, sequenced in a study of T cells in Graves' hyperthyroidism and ophthalmopathy. TCRdb fed the multiplex PCR reads into MiXCR, producing one record per CDR3 protein. This table holds around 760,000 distinct CDR3 sequences, approximately 36% found once. The source material was blood. The receptors originated from a woman in her thirties or forties with Graves' hyperthyroidism. CDR3s include the opening cysteine and the closing phenylalanine or tryptophan. Each record gives: V gene, J gene, CDR3 protein.

v_call: TRBV7-9; j_call: TRBJ2-7; cdr3_aa: CASSQVSSGRGEQYF
v_call: TRBV4-3; j_call: TRBJ2-7; cdr3_aa: CASSQESQRSYEQYF
v_call: TRBV7-2; j_call: TRBJ2-4; cdr3_aa: CASSAPKGNIQYF
v_call: TRBV6-4; j_call: TRBJ2-5; cdr3_aa: CASSATGETQYF
v_call: TRBV25-1; j_call: TRBJ1-1; cdr3_aa: CASSGRRQEAFF
v_call: TRBV10-3; j_call: TRBJ1-1; cdr3_aa: CAIRGQGLNTEAFF
v_call: TRBV20-1; j_call: TRBJ2-5; cdr3_aa: CSADKGLVGKETQYF
v_call: TRBV10-3; j_call: TRBJ2-5; cdr3_aa: CAISGTAEETQYF
v_call: TRBV29-1; j_call: TRBJ2-7; cdr3_aa: CSVEALAGGIYEQYF
v_call: TRBV6-5; j_call: TRBJ1-6; cdr3_aa: CASSFGQGNSPLHF
v_call: TRBV2; j_call: TRBJ1-2; cdr3_aa: CASSDGGRNYGYTF